The 2 T cell receptor beta chains below come from one sample, sequenced in a study of T-cell memory formation after mild COVID-19. One entry per CDR3 protein, called by TCRdb with MiXCR from the 5' RACE reads. The sample consists of 150,000 to 200,000 distinct CDR3 sequences, about 28% of them appearing once. The sequenced sample consisted of PBMCs or a T cell subset sorted from them (not recorded which). These receptors originate from an adult woman who had mild COVID-19 (a few samples of this study predate the infection). Cell type and time point are not known.

V is TRBV11-3 and J is TRBJ1-1, with D uncertain. This CDR3 is 15 amino acids long. CDR1 is SGHNT and CDR2 is YENEEA in the germline V gene. Trimming left V 2 bases short and J 2 bases short, with 12 bases between. CDR3 sequence reads: CASSLFGFTNTEAFF. The DNA of the CDR3 is TGTGCCAGCAGCTTATTCGGTTTTACTAACACTGAAGCTTTCTTT.

The chain has TRBV6-5 and TRBJ2-1; D might be TRBD1 (5 bases). The CDR3 is 15 amino acids. Germline V lookup: CDR1 MNHEY, CDR2 SVGAGI. V was pared by 2 bases and J by 7 bases, with 15 bases between. This CDR3 reads CASSYVGPPVNEQFF. The CDR3 DNA sequence: TGTGCCAGCAGTTACGTGGGGCCCCCCGTAAATGAGCAGTTCTTC.